This entry lists 13 T cell receptor beta chains sequenced from one sample in a study of OX40 agonist ivuxolimab in advanced cancers. Profiling relied on immunoSEQ multiplex PCR, and the TCRdb table lists in-frame clones only, not all of them. There are 50,000 to 65,000 clones in the sample; approximately 89% occur only once, and about 20% lies in the top ten. The sample was CD4+ or CD8+ T cells sorted from blood, taken in a trial of the OX40 agonist ivuxolimab. The receptor source for this set is an adult with an advanced solid tumor such as melanoma, head and neck, liver or kidney cancer.

The V gene is TRBV10-3, the J gene TRBJ2-3; 13 positions match TRBD2. V lost 8 bases and J lost 0; bases outside the gene matches: 5. The CDR3 has 16 amino acids. Germline CDR1 ENHRY, CDR2 SYGVKD. CDR3 loop: CAIGGTSGTSTDTQYF. CDR3 nucleotides: TGTGCCATCGGGGGGACTAGCGGGACTAGCACAGATACGCAGTATTTT.

This chain uses TRBV25-1 with TRBJ1-1; D is unresolved. V lost 6 bases, J lost 1 base, and 15 bases lay in between. This CDR3 region has 15 residues. Per germline, CDR1 MGHDK and CDR2 SYGVNS. The CDR3 sequence: CASRLPGEGNTEAFF. The CDR3 DNA follows: TGTGCCAGCAGACTACCGGGAGAAGGGAACACTGAAGCTTTCTTT. The full variable domain, its missing parts supplied by reference TRBV25-1 and TRBJ1-1, is EADIYQTPRYLVIGTGKKITLECSQTMGHDKMYWYQQDPGMELHLIHYSYGVNSTEKGDLSSESTVSRIRTEHFPLTLESARPSHTSQYLCASRLPGEGNTEAFFGQGTRLTVV.

The CDR3, as DNA: TGCGCCAGCAGCCAAGATTTACAAGACGAGACCCAGTACTTC. Its translation is CASSQDLQDETQYF. The V gene is TRBV4-3, the J gene TRBJ2-5; D remains ambiguous. CDR3 length equals 14 residues. Trimming cost V 0 bases and J 5 bases, with 10 bases left between them. Germline values: CDR1 LGHNA, CDR2 YSLEER.

This chain joins TRBV5-6 and TRBJ1-2, with D tentatively TRBD1 (6 bases). The CDR3 extends over 13 amino acids. Trimming left V 4 bases short and J 8 bases short, with 15 bases between. Germline lookup yields CDR1 SGHDT and CDR2 YYEEEE. CDR3 bases: TGTGCCAGCAGCAGCGGACAGTACGACGGCTACACCTTC. Its translation is CASSSGQYDGYTF.

The V gene is TRBV6-5, the J gene TRBJ2-2, with TRBD2 matching over 10 bases. Germline CDR1 is MNHEY and CDR2 is SVGAGI. The V and J ends lost 9 bases and 7 bases, in that order; junction bases with no gene match: 8. The CDR3 has 14 residues. The CDR3 DNA sequence: TGTGCCAGTGCTCTAGCGGGAGTCCACGGGGAGCTGTTTTTT. This gives the protein CASALAGVHGELFF.

This chain uses TRBV4-1 with TRBJ2-1; 9 nucleotides match TRBD2. Germline loops: CDR1 MGHRA, CDR2 YSYEKL. The junction had 7 bases not matched to a gene; V was cut back by 2 bases and J by 5 bases. The CDR3 contains 16 residues. Here the CDR3 DNA reads TGCGCCAGCAGCCAAAGGGGGCCTAGCGGGAACAATGAGCAGTTCTTC. This translates into CASSQRGPSGNNEQFF.

The chain uses TRBV13 and TRBJ2-7; TRBD2 is a possible D gene (6 bases). From germline, CDR1 is PRHDT and CDR2 FYEKMQ (reference sequence). V was cut by 5 bases and J by 5 bases, with 10 bases left in between. The CDR3 extends over 12 amino acids. The CDR3 nucleotides are TGTGCCAGCAGCCAGGGCGGGGACGAGCAGTACTTC. It specifies CASSQGGDEQYF.

The chain employs TRBV7-2 and TRBJ2-7, with D unclear. There are 14 residues in the CDR3. Trimming took off 2 bases at V and 0 bases at J, with 8 bases between the two ends. Germline V lookup: CDR1 SGHTA, CDR2 FQGNSA. CDR3 residues: CASSLSPHSYEQYF. CDR3 in DNA: TGTGCCAGCAGCTTATCTCCCCACTCCTACGAGCAGTACTTC.

The chain has TRBV4-1 and TRBJ2-5, with 10 bases fitting TRBD2. The CDR3 extends over 15 amino acids. V shed 5 bases, J shed 3 bases, and the junction held 6 bases outside the gene matches. In germline, CDR1 is MGHRA, CDR2 YSYEKL. The CDR3 protein is CASSDRTSGKETQYF. The CDR3 DNA sequence: TGCGCCAGCAGCGACCGGACTAGCGGAAAAGAGACCCAGTACTTC.

This clone was picked up one time. V gene TRBV5-6 combines with J gene TRBJ2-7, with D maybe TRBD2 (6 bases). Germline-derived CDR1 and CDR2 are SGHDT and YYEEEE. Trimming removed 5 bases from V and 3 bases from J, with 15 bases in between. The CDR3 loop spans 14 amino acids. The chain's CDR3 is CASRKRENLYEQYF. CDR3 DNA: TGTGCCAGCAGGAAACGGGAGAACCTCTACGAGCAGTACTTC.

The V gene is TRBV4-3, the J gene TRBJ2-5; possible D gene TRBD1, 5 bases. The CDR3 extends over 16 amino acids. Trimming removed 0 bases at V and 5 bases at J, with 16 bases between. The germline CDR1 and CDR2 sequences are LGHNA and YSLEER. The CDR3 sequence: CASSQDRILPGETQYF. The CDR3 DNA sequence: TGCGCCAGCAGCCAAGATCGGATACTACCAGGGGAGACCCAGTACTTC.

Here the CDR3 DNA reads TGCGCCAGCAGCCAAGAAAGACGGAGCGAGCAGTACTTC. It is translated as CASSQERRSEQYF. The rearrangement uses TRBV4-3 and TRBJ2-7; unclear D gene. From germline, CDR1 is LGHNA and CDR2 YSLEER. The V end lost 0 bases, the J end lost 6 bases, and 9 bases lay between the germline ends. The CDR3 length is 13 residues.

J is TRBJ1-2 and V is TRBV14; 7 bases match TRBD1. V trimming: 3 bases; J trimming: 6 bases; junction bases outside the gene matches: 7. Germline loops: CDR1 SGHDN, CDR2 FVKESK. The CDR3 has 14 residues. This chain's CDR3 is CASSQSTGFHGYTF. In DNA form, the CDR3 reads TGTGCCAGCAGCCAGTCGACAGGGTTTCATGGCTACACCTTC.